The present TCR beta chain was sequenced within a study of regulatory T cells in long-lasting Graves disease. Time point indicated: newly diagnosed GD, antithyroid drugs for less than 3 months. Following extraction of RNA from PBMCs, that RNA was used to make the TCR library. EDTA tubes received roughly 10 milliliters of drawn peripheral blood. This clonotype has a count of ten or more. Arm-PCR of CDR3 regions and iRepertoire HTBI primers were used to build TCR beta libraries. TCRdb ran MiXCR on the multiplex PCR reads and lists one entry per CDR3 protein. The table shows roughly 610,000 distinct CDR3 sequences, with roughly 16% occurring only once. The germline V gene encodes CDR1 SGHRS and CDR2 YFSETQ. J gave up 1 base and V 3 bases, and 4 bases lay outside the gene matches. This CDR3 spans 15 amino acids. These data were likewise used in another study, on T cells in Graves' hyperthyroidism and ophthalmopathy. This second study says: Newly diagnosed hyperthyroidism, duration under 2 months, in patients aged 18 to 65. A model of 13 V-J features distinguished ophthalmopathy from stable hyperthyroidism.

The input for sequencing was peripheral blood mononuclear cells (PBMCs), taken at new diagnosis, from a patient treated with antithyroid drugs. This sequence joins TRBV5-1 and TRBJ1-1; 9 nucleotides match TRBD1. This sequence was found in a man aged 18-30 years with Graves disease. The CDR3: CASSSWTGANTEAFF. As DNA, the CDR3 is TGCGCCAGCAGCTCGTGGACAGGGGCGAACACTGAAGCTTTCTTT.